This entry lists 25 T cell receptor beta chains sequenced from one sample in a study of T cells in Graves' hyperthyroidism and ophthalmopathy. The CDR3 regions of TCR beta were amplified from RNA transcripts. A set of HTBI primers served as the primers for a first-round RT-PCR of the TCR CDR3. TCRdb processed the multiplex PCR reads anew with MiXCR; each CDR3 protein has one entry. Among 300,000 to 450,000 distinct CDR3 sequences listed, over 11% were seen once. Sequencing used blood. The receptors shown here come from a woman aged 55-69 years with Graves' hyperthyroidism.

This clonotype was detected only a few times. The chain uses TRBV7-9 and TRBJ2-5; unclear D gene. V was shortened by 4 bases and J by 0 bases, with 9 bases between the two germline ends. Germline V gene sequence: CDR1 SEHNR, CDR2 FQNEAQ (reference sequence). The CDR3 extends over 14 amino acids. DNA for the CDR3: TGTGCCAGCAGCTGGGAACCGCACCAAGAGACCCAGTACTTC. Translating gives CASSWEPHQETQYF.

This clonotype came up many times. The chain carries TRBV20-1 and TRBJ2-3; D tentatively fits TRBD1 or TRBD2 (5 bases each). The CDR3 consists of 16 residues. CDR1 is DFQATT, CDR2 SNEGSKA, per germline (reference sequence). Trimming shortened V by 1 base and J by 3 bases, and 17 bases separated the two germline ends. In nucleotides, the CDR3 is TGCAGTGCTAGAGGATATGGGGGAACTTTGACAGATACGCAGTATTTT. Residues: CSARGYGGTLTDTQYF.

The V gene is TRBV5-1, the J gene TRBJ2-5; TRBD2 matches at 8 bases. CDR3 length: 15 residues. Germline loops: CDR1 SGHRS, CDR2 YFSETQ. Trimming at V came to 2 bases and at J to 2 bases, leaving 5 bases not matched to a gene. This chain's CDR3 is CASSFNPGGQETQYF. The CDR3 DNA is TGCGCCAGCAGCTTTAACCCGGGAGGGCAAGAGACCCAGTACTTC.

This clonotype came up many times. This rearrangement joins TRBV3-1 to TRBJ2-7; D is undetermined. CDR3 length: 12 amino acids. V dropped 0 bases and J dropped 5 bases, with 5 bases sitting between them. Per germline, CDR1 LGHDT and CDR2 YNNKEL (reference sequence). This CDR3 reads CASSQDRNEQYF. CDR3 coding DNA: TGTGCCAGCAGCCAAGATAGGAACGAGCAGTACTTC.

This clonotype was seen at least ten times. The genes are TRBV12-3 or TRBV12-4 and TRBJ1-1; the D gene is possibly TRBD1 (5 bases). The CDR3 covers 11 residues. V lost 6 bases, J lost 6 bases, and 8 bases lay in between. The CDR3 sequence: CASRRGPEAFF. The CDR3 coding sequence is TGTGCCAGCAGGCGGGGCCCTGAAGCTTTCTTT.

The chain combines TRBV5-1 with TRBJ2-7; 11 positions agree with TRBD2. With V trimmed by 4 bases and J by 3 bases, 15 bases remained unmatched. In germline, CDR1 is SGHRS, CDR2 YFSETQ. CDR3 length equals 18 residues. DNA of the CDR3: TGCGCCAGCAGCGTCTTTAGCGGGAGGGCTATATTCCTCTACGAGCAGTACTTC. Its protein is CASSVFSGRAIFLYEQYF. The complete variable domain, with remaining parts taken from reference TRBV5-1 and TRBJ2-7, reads KAGVTQTPRYLIKTRGQQVTLSCSPISGHRSVSWYQQTPGQGLQFLFEYFSETQRNKGNFPGRFSGRQFSNSRSEMNVSTLELGDSALYLCASSVFSGRAIFLYEQYFGPGTRLTVT.

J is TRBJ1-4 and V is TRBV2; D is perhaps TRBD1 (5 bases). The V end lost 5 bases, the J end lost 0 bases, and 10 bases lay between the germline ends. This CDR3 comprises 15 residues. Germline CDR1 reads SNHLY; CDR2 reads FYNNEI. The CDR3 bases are TGTGCCAGCAGTCATGACAGAGCAACTAATGAAAAACTGTTTTTT. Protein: CASSHDRATNEKLFF.

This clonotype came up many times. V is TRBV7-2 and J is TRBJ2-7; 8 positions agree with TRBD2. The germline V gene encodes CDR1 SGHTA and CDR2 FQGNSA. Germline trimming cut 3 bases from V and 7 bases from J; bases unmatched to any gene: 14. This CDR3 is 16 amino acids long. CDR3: CASSFHGSGDSREQYF. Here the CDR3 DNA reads TGTGCCAGCAGCTTCCATGGTAGCGGGGACTCGAGAGAGCAGTACTTC.

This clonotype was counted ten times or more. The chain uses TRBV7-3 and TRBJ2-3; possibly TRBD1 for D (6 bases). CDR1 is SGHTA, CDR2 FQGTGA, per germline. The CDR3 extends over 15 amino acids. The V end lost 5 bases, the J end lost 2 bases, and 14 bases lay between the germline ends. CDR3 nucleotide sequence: TGTGCCAGCAGCCTCAGGGGTTCCCTCACAGATACGCAGTATTTT. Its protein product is CASSLRGSLTDTQYF. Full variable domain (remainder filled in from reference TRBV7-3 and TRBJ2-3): GAGVSQTPSNKVTEKGKYVELRCDPISGHTALYWYRQSLGQGPEFLIYFQGTGAADDSGLPNDRFFAVRPEGSVSTLKIQRTERGDSAVYLCASSLRGSLTDTQYFGPGTRLTVL.

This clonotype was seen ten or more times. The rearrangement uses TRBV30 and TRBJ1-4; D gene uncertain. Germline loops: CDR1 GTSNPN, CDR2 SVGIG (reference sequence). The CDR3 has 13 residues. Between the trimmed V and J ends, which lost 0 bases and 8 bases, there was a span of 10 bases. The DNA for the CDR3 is TGTGCCTGGAGTGTACGGACCGGAGAAAAACTGTTTTTT. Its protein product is CAWSVRTGEKLFF.

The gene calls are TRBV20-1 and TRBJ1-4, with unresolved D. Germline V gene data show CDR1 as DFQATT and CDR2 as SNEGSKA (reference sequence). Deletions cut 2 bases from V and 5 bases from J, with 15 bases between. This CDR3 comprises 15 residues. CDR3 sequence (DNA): TGCAGTGCTAGACCTCCCGCCGGAGACAATGAAAAACTGTTTTTT. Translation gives CSARPPAGDNEKLFF.

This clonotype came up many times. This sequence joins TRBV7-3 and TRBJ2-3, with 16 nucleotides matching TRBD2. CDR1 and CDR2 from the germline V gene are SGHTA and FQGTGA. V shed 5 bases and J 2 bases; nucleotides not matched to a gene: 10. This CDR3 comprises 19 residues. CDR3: CASSPGTSGRAYDTDTQYF. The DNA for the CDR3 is TGTGCCAGCAGCCCAGGGACTAGCGGGAGGGCCTATGACACAGATACGCAGTATTTT.

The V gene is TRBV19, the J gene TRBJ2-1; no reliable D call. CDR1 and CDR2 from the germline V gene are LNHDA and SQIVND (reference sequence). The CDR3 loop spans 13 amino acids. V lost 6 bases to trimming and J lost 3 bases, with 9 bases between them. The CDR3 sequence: CASSFGFYNEQFF. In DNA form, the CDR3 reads TGTGCCAGTAGCTTCGGGTTCTACAATGAGCAGTTCTTC.

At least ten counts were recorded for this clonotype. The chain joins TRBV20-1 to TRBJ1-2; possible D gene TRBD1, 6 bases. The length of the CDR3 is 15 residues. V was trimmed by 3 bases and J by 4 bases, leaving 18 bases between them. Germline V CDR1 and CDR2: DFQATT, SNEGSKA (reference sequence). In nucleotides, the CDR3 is TGCAGTGCTAGGAGAGCAGGGGATGGGCTCTATGGCTACACCTTC. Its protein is CSARRAGDGLYGYTF.

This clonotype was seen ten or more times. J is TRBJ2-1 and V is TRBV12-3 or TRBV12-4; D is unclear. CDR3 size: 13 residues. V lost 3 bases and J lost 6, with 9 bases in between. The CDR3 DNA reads TGTGCCAGCAGTTTTGGTGGGTGCAATGAGCAGTTCTTC. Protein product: CASSFGGCNEQFF.

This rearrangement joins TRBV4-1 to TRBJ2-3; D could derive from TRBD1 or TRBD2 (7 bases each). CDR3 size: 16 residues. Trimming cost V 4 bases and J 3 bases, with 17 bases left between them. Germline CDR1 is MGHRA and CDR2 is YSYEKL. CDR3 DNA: TGCGCCAGCAGCCTCACGGGGGGCAGGGGGACAGATACGCAGTATTTT. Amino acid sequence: CASSLTGGRGTDTQYF.

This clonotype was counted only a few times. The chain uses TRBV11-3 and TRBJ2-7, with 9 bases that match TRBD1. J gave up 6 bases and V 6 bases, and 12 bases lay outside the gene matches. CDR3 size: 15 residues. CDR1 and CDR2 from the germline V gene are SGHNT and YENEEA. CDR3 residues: CASSLRDRVLGEQYF. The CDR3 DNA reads TGTGCCAGCAGTCTACGGGACAGGGTACTTGGCGAGCAGTACTTC.

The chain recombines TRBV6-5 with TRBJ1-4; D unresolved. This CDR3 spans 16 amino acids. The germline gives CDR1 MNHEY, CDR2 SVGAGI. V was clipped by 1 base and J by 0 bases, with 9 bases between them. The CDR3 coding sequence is TGTGCCAGCAGTTACTTGTCTCCCTCAACTAATGAAAAACTGTTTTTT. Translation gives CASSYLSPSTNEKLFF.

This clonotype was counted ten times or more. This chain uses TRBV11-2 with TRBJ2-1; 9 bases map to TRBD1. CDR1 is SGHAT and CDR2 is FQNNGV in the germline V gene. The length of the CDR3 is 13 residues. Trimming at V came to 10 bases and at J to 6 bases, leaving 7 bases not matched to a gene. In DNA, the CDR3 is TGTGCCACCGGTCGGGACAGGGTCAATGAGCAGTTCTTC. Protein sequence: CATGRDRVNEQFF.

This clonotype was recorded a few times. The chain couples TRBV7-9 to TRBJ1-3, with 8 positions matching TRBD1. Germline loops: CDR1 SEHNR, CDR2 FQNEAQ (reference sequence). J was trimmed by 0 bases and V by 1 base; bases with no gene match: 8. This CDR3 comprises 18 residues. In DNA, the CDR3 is TGTGCCAGCAGCTTAGGGTGGACAGGGCTAAGCTCTGGAAACACCATATATTTT. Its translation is CASSLGWTGLSSGNTIYF.

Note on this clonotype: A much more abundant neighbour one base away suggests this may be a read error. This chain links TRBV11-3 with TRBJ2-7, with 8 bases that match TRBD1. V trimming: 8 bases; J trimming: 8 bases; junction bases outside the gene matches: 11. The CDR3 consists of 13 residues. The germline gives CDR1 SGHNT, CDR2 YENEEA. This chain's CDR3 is CASEGNRGVKQYF. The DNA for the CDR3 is TGTGCCAGCGAGGGGAACAGGGGGGTCAAGCAGTACTTC. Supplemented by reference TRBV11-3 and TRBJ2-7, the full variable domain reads EAGVVQSPRYKIIEKKQPVAFWCNPISGHNTLYWYLQNLGQGPELLIRYENEEAVDDSQLPKDRFSAERLKGVDSTLKIQPAELGDSAVYLCASEGNRGVKQYFGPGTRLTVT.

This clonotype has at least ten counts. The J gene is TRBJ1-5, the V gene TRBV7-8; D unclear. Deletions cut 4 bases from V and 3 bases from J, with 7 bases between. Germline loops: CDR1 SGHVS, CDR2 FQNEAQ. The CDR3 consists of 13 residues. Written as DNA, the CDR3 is TGTGCCAGCAGCTCCTTCCCCAATCAGCCCCAGCATTTT. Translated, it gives CASSSFPNQPQHF.

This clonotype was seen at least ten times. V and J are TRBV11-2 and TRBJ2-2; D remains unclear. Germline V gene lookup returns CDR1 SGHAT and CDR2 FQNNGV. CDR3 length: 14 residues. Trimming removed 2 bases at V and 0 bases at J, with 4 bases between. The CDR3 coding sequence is TGTGCCAGCAGCTTACGGGCGAACACCGGGGAGCTGTTTTTT. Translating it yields CASSLRANTGELFF. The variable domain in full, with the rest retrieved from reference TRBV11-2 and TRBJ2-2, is EAGVAQSPRYKIIEKRQSVAFWCNPISGHATLYWYQQILGQGPKLLIQFQNNGVVDDSQLPKDRFSAERLKGVDSTLKIQPAKLEDSAVYLCASSLRANTGELFFGEGSRLTVL.

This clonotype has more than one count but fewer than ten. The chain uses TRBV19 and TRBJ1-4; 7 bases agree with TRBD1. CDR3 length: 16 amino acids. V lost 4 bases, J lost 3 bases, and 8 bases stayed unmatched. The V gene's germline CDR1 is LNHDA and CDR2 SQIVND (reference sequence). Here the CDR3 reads CASSTGQRSSNEKLFF. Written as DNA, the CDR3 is TGTGCCAGTAGTACGGGACAGCGGTCGTCTAATGAAAAACTGTTTTTT.

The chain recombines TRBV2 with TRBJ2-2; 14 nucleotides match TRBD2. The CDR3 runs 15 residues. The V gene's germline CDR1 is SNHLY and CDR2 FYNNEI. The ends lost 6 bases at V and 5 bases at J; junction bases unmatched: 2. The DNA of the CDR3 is TGTGCCAGCAGCTGGACTAGCGGGAGGACCGGGGAGCTGTTTTTT. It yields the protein CASSWTSGRTGELFF.